The source of this T cell receptor (beta chain) is a study of cytomegalovirus exposure and HLA in healthy donors. 13 Jbeta primers and 60 Vbeta primers were used for the PCR. The method was immunoSEQ multiplex PCR; TCRdb's version includes in-frame clones alone and lacks a portion of them. There are roughly 190,000 clones in the sample; roughly four fifths occur only once, and roughly a tenth lies in the top ten. Per germline, CDR1 MDHEN and CDR2 SYDVKM. Trimming took 6 bases from V and 8 from J, leaving 19 bases between them. This CDR3 has 14 amino acids. This receptor was obtained from a woman aged 50 to 60 in good health and CMV-seropositive. Sequencing used PBMCs. The V call is TRBV28, the J call TRBJ1-2; D perhaps matches TRBD1 (5 bases). CDR3 sequence reads: CASRLGGTAIGYTF. The CDR3 DNA sequence: TGTGCCAGCAGGCTGGGCGGGACCGCGATCGGCTACACCTTC.